These 13 T cell receptor beta chains were sequenced from one sample in a study of tumor-infiltrating lymphocytes in primary liver carcinoma. A constant-region primer primed TCR beta cDNA synthesis from roughly 510 ng of total RNA. Three nested multiplex PCR rounds, a slightly modified ARM-PCR method, built the TCR beta libraries. TRBV1-TRBV30 forward and Cbeta reverse primers drove the first two roughly 10-cycle rounds. TCRdb re-derived calls from the multiplex PCR reads in MiXCR, one entry per CDR3 protein. Here the sample spans some 320,000 distinct CDR3 sequences, 60% to 80% being singletons. The authors took blood RNA from unsorted whole blood and also extracted germline DNA. What was sequenced was peripheral blood. These receptors came from a man aged 35-49 years with primary liver carcinoma and hepatitis B virus infection.

Turning to this clonotype: A much larger clone is a single base away; this may be a read error. The J gene is TRBJ2-1, the V gene TRBV13; 11 bases match TRBD2. Trimming removed 0 bases from V and 1 base from J; junction bases left unmatched: 8. Germline V gives CDR1 PRHDT, CDR2 FYEKMQ (reference sequence). This CDR3 is 19 amino acids long. DNA of the CDR3: TGTGCCAGCAGCTTAGGCAGTACTAGCGGGAGATCATCCTACAATGAGCAGTTCTTC. Its translation is CASSLGSTSGRSSYNEQFF.

The table lists this clonotype with many counts. J is TRBJ2-3 and V is TRBV11-2; 12 bases match TRBD2. There are 16 residues in the CDR3. V lost 5 bases to trimming and J lost 2 bases; unmatched junction nucleotides: 5. Per germline, CDR1 SGHAT and CDR2 FQNNGV. The chain's CDR3 is CASSPLAGGATDTQYF. DNA for the CDR3: TGTGCCAGCAGCCCACTAGCGGGAGGCGCCACAGATACGCAGTATTTT.

In the case of this clonotype: A much more abundant neighbour one base away suggests this may be a read error. V gene TRBV4-3 combines with J gene TRBJ2-1; D perhaps matches TRBD2 (6 bases). The CDR3 totals 16 residues. Germline V gene lookup returns CDR1 LGHNA and CDR2 YSLEER. The chain's CDR3 is CASSHFLREDYSEQFF. CDR3 coding DNA: TGCGCCAGCAGCCACTTCCTAAGAGAGGACTACAGTGAGCAGTTCTTC.

Concerning this clonotype: It may be a read error: a sequence one base away is much more abundant. The chain carries TRBV10-3 and TRBJ1-1; a weak D match, TRBD1 (6 bases). The germline CDR1 and CDR2 sequences are ENHRY and SYGVKD. The CDR3 is made up of 13 amino acids. CDR3 in amino acids: CAIRDSLNTEASF. The CDR3 coding sequence is TGTGCCATCAGGGACAGTCTGAACACTGAAGCTTCCTTT.

The gene calls are TRBV11-2 and TRBJ2-7; 10 bases line up with TRBD1. V was pared by 7 bases and J by 7 bases, with 13 bases of the junction left unmatched. Looked up from germline, CDR1 is SGHAT and CDR2 is FQNNGV. The CDR3 is 15 amino acids. The CDR3 reads CASTMTGGASYEQYF. CDR3 nucleotide sequence: TGTGCCAGCACAATGACAGGGGGCGCCTCATATGAGCAGTACTTC.

This clonotype was seen only a few times. This chain connects TRBV11-2 to TRBJ2-1, with D unclear. Germline CDR1 and CDR2: SGHAT and FQNNGV. The CDR3 has 15 residues. The germline V and J ends were trimmed by 0 bases and 1 base, with 7 bases remaining between them. The CDR3 protein is CASSLERLSYNEQFF. In DNA, the CDR3 is TGTGCCAGCAGCTTAGAGCGGTTATCCTACAATGAGCAGTTCTTC. Supplemented by reference TRBV11-2 and TRBJ2-1, the full variable domain reads EAGVAQSPRYKIIEKRQSVAFWCNPISGHATLYWYQQILGQGPKLLIQFQNNGVVDDSQLPKDRFSAERLKGVDSTLKIQPAKLEDSAVYLCASSLERLSYNEQFFGPGTRLTVL.

This clonotype was found a few times. The rearrangement joins TRBV10-3 to TRBJ1-2; a possible D gene is TRBD1 (5 bases). Germline V gene data show CDR1 as ENHRY and CDR2 as SYGVKD. The CDR3 has 14 residues. V shed 0 bases and J shed 5 bases, with 10 bases lying between them. CDR3 DNA sequence: TGTGCCATCAGTGAGTCGAGGGAGGGGTATGGCTACACCTTC. Its translation: CAISESREGYGYTF.

As regards this clonotype: A much larger clonotype is one base distant, so this may be a read error. The chain recombines TRBV11-2 with TRBJ1-2; D is ambiguous. V lost 0 bases and J 4 bases, leaving 12 bases between the germline ends. Per the germline V gene, CDR1 is SGHAT and CDR2 is FQNNGV. This CDR3 has 15 residues. The DNA for the CDR3 is TGTGCCAGCAGCTTAGATCAAAGGGAGCCCTATGGCTACACCTTC. Translation: CASSLDQREPYGYTF.

Note on this clonotype: This clone may be a read error of a much larger clone one base away. The rearrangement uses TRBV5-6 and TRBJ2-1; D uncertain. The length of the CDR3 is 14 residues. The germline V gene has CDR1 SGHDT and CDR2 YYEEEE. Deletions cut 4 bases from V and 9 bases from J, with 17 bases between. CDR3 bases: TGTGCCAGCAGCGTGAAGCGCCGTCTTCTTGAGCAGTTCTTC. Protein: CASSVKRRLLEQFF. Full variable domain (missing parts from reference TRBV5-6 and TRBJ2-1): DAGVTQSPTHLIKTRGQQVTLRCSPKSGHDTVSWYQQALGQGPQFIFQYYEEEERQRGNFPDRFSGHQFPNYSSELNVNALLLGDSALYLCASSVKRRLLEQFFGPGTRLTVL.

The rearrangement links TRBV6-2 or TRBV6-3 to TRBJ2-1; the match to TRBD2 covers 8 bases. This CDR3 comprises 16 residues. The V and J ends lost 6 bases and 1 base, in that order; junction bases with no gene match: 8. Germline V gives CDR1 MNHEY, CDR2 SVGEGT. CDR3 DNA: TGTGCCAGCAGCTCCGGGAGGGGCCGATCCTACAATGAGCAGTTCTTC. Translated, it gives CASSSGRGRSYNEQFF.

As regards this clonotype: Being one base from a much bigger clone, this may be a read error. The chain couples TRBV6-2 or TRBV6-3 to TRBJ1-1; TRBD1 matches at 10 bases. This CDR3 is 16 amino acids long. CDR1 is MNHEY and CDR2 is SVGEGT in the germline V gene. CDR3 loop: CASCYSIGTGATEAFF. Here the CDR3 DNA reads TGTGCCAGCTGTTACTCGATCGGGACAGGGGCGACTGAAGCTTTCTTT.

This chain connects TRBV6-1 to TRBJ2-3; 7 bases match TRBD2. V was clipped by 3 bases and J by 2 bases; unmatched bases: 11. Germline CDR1 and CDR2: MNHNS and SASEGT. This CDR3 comprises 17 residues. The CDR3 reads CASSDFLVGGPTDTQYF. The DNA for the CDR3 is TGTGCCAGCAGTGATTTTTTAGTGGGAGGGCCCACAGATACGCAGTATTTT.

This clonotype showed up many times. The chain combines TRBV6-1 with TRBJ2-3; D is uncertain. Germline V gene sequence: CDR1 MNHNS, CDR2 SASEGT. V lost 4 bases to trimming and J lost 7 bases, with 6 bases between them. The length of the CDR3 is 11 residues. CDR3 region: CASSGMNTQYF. CDR3 nucleotide sequence: TGTGCCAGCAGTGGAATGAATACGCAGTATTTT.